This passage covers 9 T cell receptor beta chains from one sample sequenced in a study of T-cell memory formation after mild COVID-19 (dated by TCRdb to 2020 to 2023). The library was made by 5' RACE. This sample was sequenced with an Illumina NovaSeq 6000. TCRdb handled the public reads itself, with Q25 trimming in fastp and clone calling in MiXCR, and kept productive beta chains. Each CDR3 protein gets just one entry, which takes the most common genes and DNA from the rows behind it. In this sample the table shows 150,000 to 200,000 distinct CDR3 sequences, roughly 11% of which occur a single time. Approximately 3.8% of the sample is in the top ten clones. The sequenced sample was PBMCs or a T cell subset sorted from them (not recorded which). Receptor source: a man younger than 35 who had mild COVID-19 (a few samples of this study predate the infection). The sample titles of this study are shuffled in the database, so cell type and time point are left out; the donor was told from shared clones.

This clonotype was found many times. J is TRBJ1-2 and V is TRBV7-2; D is possibly TRBD1 (5 bases). Germline lookup yields CDR1 SGHTA and CDR2 FQGNSA. The CDR3 is 14 amino acids. V lost 2 bases and J 1 base, leaving 8 bases between the germline ends. CDR3 in amino acids: CASSLQDINYGYTF. CDR3 nucleotides: TGTGCCAGCAGCTTACAGGACATTAACTATGGCTACACCTTC.

This clonotype has more than one count but fewer than ten. The chain is built from TRBV7-2 and TRBJ2-3; perhaps D is TRBD1 or TRBD2 (5 bases each). The V end lost 7 bases, the J end lost 0 bases, and 14 bases lay between the germline ends. From germline, CDR1 is SGHTA and CDR2 FQGNSA. The CDR3 is made up of 15 amino acids. CDR3 amino acids: CASIPGRGSTDTQYF. CDR3 sequence (DNA): TGTGCCAGCATTCCGGGACGGGGCAGCACAGATACGCAGTATTTT.

This clonotype was detected only a few times. The V call is TRBV9, the J call TRBJ2-7, with D uncertain. The V gene lost 0 bases and the J gene lost 1 base, with 8 bases spanning the gap. The CDR3 runs to 14 residues. The V gene's germline CDR1 is SGDLS and CDR2 YYNGEE. The CDR3: CASSVADTSYEQYV. The DNA of the CDR3 is TGTGCCAGCAGCGTAGCCGACACATCCTACGAGCAGTACGTC.

This clonotype was observed a handful of times. This chain connects TRBV19 to TRBJ2-5, with TRBD1 matching over 11 bases. The germline V gene has CDR1 LNHDA and CDR2 SQIVND (reference sequence). This CDR3 is built from 14 residues. J was trimmed by 1 base and V by 9 bases; bases with no gene match: 4. In DNA form, the CDR3 reads TGTGCCAGCGGGGGACAGGGGGTCCAAGAGACCCAGTACTTC. Protein sequence: CASGGQGVQETQYF.

This clonotype appeared a few times. The J gene is TRBJ2-7, the V gene TRBV6-2 or TRBV6-3; tentatively, D is TRBD2 (6 bases). Germline V gene sequence: CDR1 MNHEY, CDR2 SVGEGT. V dropped 8 bases and J dropped 3 bases, with 17 bases sitting between them. This CDR3 region has 14 residues. This chain's CDR3 is CASGRNSIGYEQYF. CDR3 DNA sequence: TGTGCCAGCGGGAGGAATTCTATTGGCTACGAGCAGTACTTC.

A few counts support this clonotype. The rearrangement uses TRBV12-3 or TRBV12-4 and TRBJ2-7; 12 positions match TRBD2. The CDR3 spans 13 residues. V was pared by 8 bases and J by 5 bases, with 4 bases of the junction left unmatched. CDR3 sequence (DNA): TGTGCCAGCGGACTAGCGGGGCTGCACGAGCAGTACTTC. Its protein is CASGLAGLHEQYF.

This clonotype showed up just a few times. The chain joins TRBV5-1 to TRBJ2-1, with TRBD2 matching 15 bases. After removal of 3 bases from V and 7 bases from J, the junction contained 8 bases not matched to a gene. This CDR3 has 17 amino acids. The V gene's germline CDR1 is SGHRS and CDR2 YFSETQ. CDR3 bases: TGCGCCAGCAGCTCCCGGACTAGCGGGGGGGAGAGGAATGAGCAGTTCTTC. Amino acid sequence: CASSSRTSGGERNEQFF.

About this clonotype itself: A read error may produce the germline difference seen at one junction end. V and J are TRBV20-1 and TRBJ1-2; 12 nucleotides align to TRBD1. Per germline, CDR1 DFQATT and CDR2 SNEGSKA (reference sequence). The CDR3 runs to 16 residues. Here the CDR3 reads CSAGDLGTGGADGYTF. CDR3 coding DNA: TGCAGTGCTGGAGACCTCGGGACAGGGGGCGCCGATGGCTACACCTTC.

This clonotype occurred a few times. The chain couples TRBV28 to TRBJ2-3; 9 nucleotides match TRBD1. CDR1 is MDHEN, CDR2 SYDVKM, per germline. Trimming took 7 bases from V and 0 from J; bases not matched to a gene: 5. The length of the CDR3 is 15 residues. CDR3 protein: CASTSGTGSTDTQYF. CDR3 DNA sequence: TGTGCCAGCACATCCGGGACAGGGAGCACAGATACGCAGTATTTT. The full variable domain, in which reference TRBV28 and TRBJ2-3 provide the parts outside the CDR3, is DVKVTQSSRYLVKRTGEKVFLECVQDMDHENMFWYRQDPGLGLRLIYFSYDVKMKEKGDIPEGYSVSREKKERFSLILESASTNQTSMYLCASTSGTGSTDTQYFGPGTRLTVL.